Listed below are T cell receptor beta chains from one sample, sequenced in a study of PD-L1 blockade in urothelial cancer. Libraries were prepared by immunoSEQ multiplex PCR; TCRdb keeps only in-frame clonotypes and omits some of them. The sample consists of over 75,000 clones, around 92% of them appearing once. The sequencing here drew on PBMCs, taken around atezolizumab (anti-PD-L1) treatment. The receptor source for this set is an elderly woman with urothelial cancer. Each CDR3 is given with its conserved first and last residue. The D gene is left open where the match is weak. Rows may omit the clone size; those that give it use once, few, many or a size class.

J: TRBJ2-2
D: -
V: TRBV27
size: -
CDR3: CASSRVDSNGELFF
DNA: TGTGCCAGCAGCCGGGTGGACAGTAACGGGGAGCTGTTTTTT

J: TRBJ1-1
D: -
V: TRBV28
size: -
CDR3: CASSIRVVTEAFF
DNA: TGTGCCAGCAGTATCAGGGTGGTAACTGAAGCTTTCTTT

J: TRBJ2-7
D: -
V: TRBV7-9
size: few
CDR3: CASSTRVGHSYEQYF
DNA: TGTGCCAGCAGCACCAGGGTTGGGCACTCCTACGAGCAGTACTTC

J: TRBJ2-1
D: TRBD2
V: TRBV28
size: -
CDR3: CASSFWREGYNEQFF
DNA: TGTGCCAGCAGTTTCTGGCGGGAGGGCTACAATGAGCAGTTCTTC

J: TRBJ2-2
D: -
V: TRBV4-2
size: -
CDR3: CASSQAPGATGELFF
DNA: TGTGCCAGCAGCCAAGCCCCGGGAGCCACCGGGGAGCTGTTTTTT

J: TRBJ2-7
D: TRBD2
V: TRBV11-2
size: once
CDR3: CASSPWTSGSYEQYF
DNA: TGTGCCAGCAGCCCCTGGACTAGCGGGAGTTACGAGCAGTACTTC

J: TRBJ2-2
D: TRBD1
V: TRBV2
size: -
CDR3: CASKVDRPSNTGELFF
DNA: TGTGCCAGCAAGGTGGACAGGCCTTCGAACACCGGGGAGCTGTTTTTT

J: TRBJ2-5
D: TRBD1
V: TRBV6-1
size: once
CDR3: CASTLGQGKETQYF
DNA: TGTGCCAGCACCCTGGGACAGGGGAAAGAGACCCAGTACTTC

J: TRBJ2-3
D: TRBD2
V: TRBV28
size: -
CDR3: CASRLAGDTDTQYF
DNA: TGTGCCAGTCGACTAGCGGGAGACACAGATACGCAGTATTTT

J: TRBJ2-1
D: -
V: TRBV7-6
size: once
CDR3: CASSLPAWTSRDEQFF
DNA: TGTGCCAGCAGCCTACCGGCTTGGACTTCGCGCGATGAGCAGTTCTTC

J: TRBJ2-5
D: -
V: TRBV2
size: -
CDR3: CASRGQLQETQYF
DNA: TGTGCCAGCAGGGGACAACTCCAAGAGACCCAGTACTTC

J: TRBJ2-7
D: TRBD2
V: TRBV5-6
size: -
CDR3: CASSRDGRAHEQYF
DNA: TGTGCCAGCAGCCGGGACGGGAGGGCCCACGAGCAGTACTTC

J: TRBJ1-1
D: -
V: TRBV6-4
size: -
CDR3: CASSDGQENTEAFF
DNA: TGTGCCAGCAGTGACGGACAAGAGAACACTGAAGCTTTCTTT

J: TRBJ2-7
D: -
V: TRBV30
size: few
CDR3: CAWSAQGYEQYF
DNA: TGTGCCTGGAGTGCACAGGGTTACGAGCAGTACTTC

J: TRBJ2-3
D: -
V: TRBV5-1
size: -
CDR3: CASSFNTDTQYF
DNA: TGCGCCAGCAGCTTTAACACAGATACGCAGTATTTT

J: TRBJ2-1
D: TRBD2
V: TRBV30
size: -
CDR3: CAWTSGRVWGEDNEQFF
DNA: TGTGCCTGGACTAGCGGGAGGGTATGGGGAGAGGACAATGAGCAGTTCTTC

J: TRBJ2-3
D: -
V: TRBV15
size: -
CDR3: CATSRDTLILSTDTQYF
DNA: TGTGCCACCAGCAGAGATACTCTGATACTTAGCACAGATACGCAGTATTTT

J: TRBJ1-4
D: -
V: TRBV27
size: -
CDR3: CASTDRPNEKLFF
DNA: TGTGCCAGCACTGACAGACCTAATGAAAAACTGTTTTTT

J: TRBJ2-5
D: -
V: TRBV7-9
size: -
CDR3: CASSSDWLVETQYF
DNA: TGTGCCAGCAGCTCGGACTGGTTAGTCGAGACCCAGTACTTC

J: TRBJ1-1
D: -
V: TRBV28
size: -
CDR3: CASISLRGSTEAFF
DNA: TGTGCCAGCATCTCCCTCAGGGGAAGCACTGAAGCTTTCTTT

J: TRBJ1-1
D: -
V: TRBV5-1
size: -
CDR3: CASSVTGRQGTEAFF
DNA: TGCGCCAGCAGCGTTACAGGGCGGCAGGGCACTGAAGCTTTCTTT

J: TRBJ2-4
D: -
V: TRBV28
size: -
CDR3: CASDAGAPENIQYF
DNA: TGTGCCAGCGATGCAGGGGCTCCGGAAAACATTCAGTACTTC

J: TRBJ1-4
D: -
V: TRBV2
size: -
CDR3: CASSVSQDEKLFF
DNA: TGTGCCAGCAGTGTTTCACAGGATGAAAAACTGTTTTTT

J: TRBJ1-2
D: TRBD1
V: TRBV15
size: -
CDR3: CATSRQKGQGNYGYTF
DNA: TGTGCCACCAGTCGCCAAAAGGGACAGGGAAACTATGGCTACACCTTC

J: TRBJ2-3
D: TRBD2
V: TRBV27
size: -
CDR3: CASSFLLAGGTDTQYF
DNA: TGTGCCAGCAGTTTCTTACTAGCGGGGGGCACAGATACGCAGTATTTT

J: TRBJ2-2
D: -
V: TRBV7-9
size: -
CDR3: CASSLTDRNTGELFF
DNA: TGTGCCAGCAGCTTAACGGACAGGAACACCGGGGAGCTGTTTTTT

J: TRBJ2-7
D: -
V: TRBV7-9
size: -
CDR3: CASSPTGTRGTEQYF
DNA: TGTGCCAGCAGCCCAACCGGGACACGGGGCACCGAGCAGTACTTC

J: TRBJ2-7
D: TRBD1
V: TRBV11-2
size: -
CDR3: CASSLEQGPTYEQYF
DNA: TGTGCCAGCAGCTTAGAACAGGGGCCAACCTACGAGCAGTACTTC

J: TRBJ2-6
D: -
V: TRBV19
size: -
CDR3: CATGVGWGANVLTF
DNA: TGTGCCACGGGGGTTGGGTGGGGGGCCAACGTCCTGACTTTC

J: TRBJ1-1
D: -
V: TRBV9
size: -
CDR3: CASSMTGNTEAFF
DNA: TGTGCCAGCAGCATGACAGGGAACACTGAAGCTTTCTTT

J: TRBJ1-1
D: -
V: TRBV20-1
size: few
CDR3: CSAFQAEAFF
DNA: TGCAGTGCTTTCCAGGCTGAAGCTTTCTTT

J: TRBJ1-1
D: -
V: TRBV4-1
size: few
CDR3: CASSQRTEKTNTEAFF
DNA: TGCGCCAGCAGCCAACGGACAGAGAAGACGAACACTGAAGCTTTCTTT

J: TRBJ2-1
D: TRBD1
V: TRBV7-2
size: once
CDR3: CASSLEGQVKNEQFF
DNA: TGTGCCAGCAGCTTAGAGGGACAGGTGAAAAATGAGCAGTTCTTC

J: TRBJ1-5
D: TRBD1
V: TRBV7-2
size: once
CDR3: CASSAGTGRSNQPQHF
DNA: TGTGCCAGCAGCGCCGGGACAGGGAGAAGCAATCAGCCCCAGCATTTT

J: TRBJ2-1
D: -
V: TRBV5-1
size: few
CDR3: CASSSRDSFVSGNEQFF
DNA: TGCGCCAGCAGCTCGCGGGACAGCTTCGTGTCGGGCAATGAGCAGTTCTTC

J: TRBJ1-1
D: -
V: TRBV9
size: -
CDR3: CASSEGGRGWTEAFF
DNA: TGTGCCAGCAGCGAAGGGGGGAGGGGTTGGACTGAAGCTTTCTTT

J: TRBJ1-5
D: TRBD1
V: TRBV19
size: -
CDR3: CASRVSGTGINQPQHF
DNA: TGTGCCAGTAGGGTCTCCGGGACAGGAATCAATCAGCCCCAGCATTTT

J: TRBJ1-2
D: -
V: TRBV6-1
size: once
CDR3: CASSVDFGNYGYTF
DNA: TGTGCCAGCAGTGTTGATTTCGGTAACTATGGCTACACCTTC

J: TRBJ2-3
D: TRBD1
V: TRBV9
size: -
CDR3: CASSVEGRGTFTDTQYF
DNA: TGTGCCAGCAGCGTAGAGGGCAGGGGGACGTTCACAGATACGCAGTATTTT

J: TRBJ1-4
D: -
V: TRBV28
size: -
CDR3: CASSRDQGTNEKLFF
DNA: TGTGCCAGCAGCCGTGACCAGGGAACCAACGAAAAACTGTTTTTT

J: TRBJ2-3
D: TRBD1
V: TRBV27
size: -
CDR3: CASRTQDRGNTQYF
DNA: TGTGCCAGCAGAACCCAAGACAGGGGGAATACGCAGTATTTT

J: TRBJ1-5
D: -
V: TRBV4-2
size: -
CDR3: CASSQASRGLDQPQHF
DNA: TGTGCCAGCAGCCAAGCTTCCAGGGGATTGGATCAGCCCCAGCATTTT

J: TRBJ2-7
D: -
V: TRBV18
size: -
CDR3: CASSELSDTEQYF
DNA: TGTGCCAGCTCTGAGCTCTCGGACACTGAGCAGTACTTC

J: TRBJ2-7
D: TRBD1
V: TRBV10-2
size: -
CDR3: CASRRGQGSYEQYF
DNA: TGCGCCAGCAGAAGGGGACAGGGATCCTACGAGCAGTACTTC

J: TRBJ2-3
D: TRBD2
V: TRBV7-3
size: -
CDR3: CASSSWTSGRVADTQYF
DNA: TGTGCCAGCAGCTCCTGGACTAGCGGGAGGGTGGCAGATACGCAGTATTTT

J: TRBJ2-1
D: -
V: TRBV2
size: -
CDR3: CASDRYNEQFF
DNA: TGTGCCAGCGACAGATACAATGAGCAGTTCTTC

J: TRBJ1-3
D: -
V: TRBV6-6
size: -
CDR3: CASSFQGGNTIYF
DNA: TGTGCCAGCAGTTTCCAGGGGGGAAACACCATATATTTT

J: TRBJ2-2
D: TRBD2
V: TRBV25-1
size: once
CDR3: CASSVPGTSTGELFF
DNA: TGTGCCAGCAGTGTCCCCGGGACTAGCACCGGGGAGCTGTTTTTT

J: TRBJ2-3
D: TRBD2
V: TRBV7-8
size: -
CDR3: CASSSPSGDTQYF
DNA: TGTGCCAGCAGCTCACCTAGCGGAGATACGCAGTATTTT

J: TRBJ1-4
D: -
V: TRBV7-8
size: -
CDR3: CASTFRRFDEKLFF
DNA: TGTGCCAGCACCTTCCGCAGGTTCGATGAAAAACTGTTTTTT

J: TRBJ1-4
D: TRBD1
V: TRBV15
size: few
CDR3: CATRSRTGGAYEKLFF
DNA: TGTGCCACCAGATCCCGGACAGGGGGCGCGTATGAAAAACTGTTTTTT

J: TRBJ1-1
D: -
V: TRBV2
size: -
CDR3: CASSEGSQVVEAFF
DNA: TGTGCCAGCAGTGAAGGGTCACAGGTTGTTGAAGCTTTCTTT

J: TRBJ2-3
D: TRBD1
V: TRBV5-4
size: -
CDR3: CASSPNSRGLTDTQYF
DNA: TGTGCCAGCAGCCCGAACTCGAGGGGGCTCACAGATACGCAGTATTTT

J: TRBJ1-5
D: -
V: TRBV2
size: -
CDR3: CASSGQRQTNQPQHF
DNA: TGTGCCAGCAGCGGACAAAGACAAACCAATCAGCCCCAGCATTTT

J: TRBJ2-5
D: TRBD2
V: TRBV15
size: once
CDR3: CATMGGMRESTQYF
DNA: TGTGCCACCATGGGGGGGATGCGGGAGAGTACCCAGTACTTC